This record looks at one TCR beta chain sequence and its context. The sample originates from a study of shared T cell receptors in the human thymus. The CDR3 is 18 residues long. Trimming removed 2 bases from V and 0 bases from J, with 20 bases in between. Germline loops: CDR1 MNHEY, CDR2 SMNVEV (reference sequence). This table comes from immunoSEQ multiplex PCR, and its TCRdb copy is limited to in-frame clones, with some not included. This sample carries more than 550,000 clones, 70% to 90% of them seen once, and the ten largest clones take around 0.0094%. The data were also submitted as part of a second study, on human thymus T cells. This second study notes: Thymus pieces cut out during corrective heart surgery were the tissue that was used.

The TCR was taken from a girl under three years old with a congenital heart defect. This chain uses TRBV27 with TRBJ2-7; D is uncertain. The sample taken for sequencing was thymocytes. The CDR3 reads CASSLSVSATYYSYEQYF. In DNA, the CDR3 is TGTGCCAGCAGTTTAAGTGTTAGTGCCACCTACTACTCCTACGAGCAGTACTTC.